These T cell receptor beta chains were read from a single sample in a study of regulatory T cells in long-lasting Graves disease. TCRdb itself ran the multiplex PCR reads through MiXCR, one entry per CDR3 protein. This table has some 490,000 distinct CDR3 sequences, approximately 12% appearing once. Another study also made use of these data, one on T cells in Graves' hyperthyroidism and ophthalmopathy.

This specimen was peripheral blood mononuclear cells (PBMCs), taken at new diagnosis, from a patient treated with antithyroid drugs. The receptors were gathered from a woman younger than 45 with Graves disease. Each CDR3 is given with its conserved first and last residue. The D gene is left open where the match is weak. For some rows the clone size is stated as once, few or many, or as a class when expanded; others skip it.

v_call	j_call	clone_size	d_call	cdr3_aa	cdr3_nt
TRBV12-3/TRBV12-4	TRBJ2-1	NA	NA	CASSTRTGRRNNEQFF	TGTGCCAGCAGTACTCGGACGGGACGCCGGAACAATGAGCAGTTCTTC
TRBV12-3/TRBV12-4	TRBJ2-5	many	NA	CASSLRGGQETQYF	TGTGCCAGCAGTTTACGTGGGGGGCAAGAGACCCAGTACTTC
TRBV4-2	TRBJ2-1	few	NA	CASSQEILRVRANNEQFF	TGTGCCAGCAGCCAAGAAATTCTCCGGGTCAGGGCCAACAATGAGCAGTTCTTC
TRBV19	TRBJ1-1	many	NA	CASSISATAMNTEAFF	TGTGCCAGTAGTATTTCGGCGACAGCCATGAACACTGAAGCTTTCTTT
TRBV9	TRBJ1-5	NA	NA	CASSVEGQFNQPQHF	TGTGCCAGCAGCGTAGAAGGGCAGTTCAATCAGCCCCAGCATTTT
TRBV7-2	TRBJ2-6	many	TRBD1	CASSLGGQGAGANVLTF	TGTGCCAGCAGCTTAGGGGGACAGGGGGCTGGGGCCAACGTCCTGACTTTC
TRBV5-6	TRBJ1-2	many	TRBD1	CASSFRDSYGYTF	TGTGCCAGCAGCTTCCGGGACAGCTATGGCTACACCTTC
TRBV24-1	TRBJ1-1	NA	NA	CATSDAKIQGDGEAFF	TGTGCCACCAGTGACGCGAAGATACAGGGAGATGGTGAAGCTTTCTTT
TRBV4-3	TRBJ2-1	NA	NA	CASRRDGSYNEQFF	TGCGCCAGCAGAAGGGACGGTTCCTACAATGAGCAGTTCTTC
TRBV6-5	TRBJ1-6	many	TRBD1	CASSYATGQGNSPLHF	TGTGCCAGCAGTTACGCGACAGGACAGGGCAATTCACCCCTCCACTTT
TRBV19	TRBJ1-6	many	TRBD1	CASTVGGSNSPLHF	TGTGCCAGTACCGTAGGGGGCTCGAATTCACCCCTCCACTTT
TRBV11-2	TRBJ2-2	few	NA	CASSLVGRNTGGLFF	TGTGCCAGCAGCTTAGTCGGGCGAAACACCGGGGGGCTGTTTTTT
TRBV5-5	TRBJ1-1	NA	NA	CASSSEWVNTEAFF	TGTGCCAGCAGCTCCGAATGGGTGAACACTGAAGCTTTCTTT
TRBV14	TRBJ2-5	many	NA	CASSPPYGETQYF	TGTGCCAGCAGCCCTCCGTATGGGGAGACCCAGTACTTC
TRBV7-8	TRBJ2-1	many	NA	CASSSPRGSSYNEQFF	TGTGCCAGCAGCTCCCCCAGGGGATCCTCCTACAATGAGCAGTTCTTC
TRBV7-2	TRBJ1-1	NA	TRBD1	CASSCHRGPGDTEAFF	TGTGCCAGCAGCTGTCACAGGGGGCCAGGGGACACTGAAGCTTTCTTT
TRBV12-3/TRBV12-4	TRBJ2-2	many	NA	CASKSGVFQNTGELFF	TGTGCCAGCAAATCAGGGGTATTCCAGAACACCGGGGAGCTGTTTTTT
TRBV5-1	TRBJ2-5	NA	NA	CASSPDSWETQYF	TGCGCCAGCAGCCCGGACTCATGGGAGACCCAGTACTTC